A single sample is the source of the 3 T cell receptor beta chains below, sequenced in a study of blood T cell repertoires in COVID-19 (TCRdb year 2020). Library preparation used the immunoSEQ multiplex PCR assay. TCRdb re-hosts the immuneACCESS table, in-frame sequences only. Its copies lack some clones; in the studies checked, an unresolved V gene accounts for under half of them, and the cause for the rest is not known. In all, the sample holds some 150,000 clones, and under 90% of those were seen once. About 8% of the sample comes from the top ten. The material sequenced was peripheral blood. These receptors were obtained from a woman aged 55-69 years with active or convalescent COVID-19.

The chain carries TRBV18 and TRBJ2-2; 7 bases line up with TRBD1. Germline trimming cut 3 bases from V and 6 bases from J; bases unmatched to any gene: 7. CDR3 length: 15 residues. CDR1 KGHSH and CDR2 LQKENI come from the germline V gene. The CDR3 DNA sequence: TGTGCCAGCTCACCGCCGGACAGGCCCCCCGGGGAGCTGTTTTTT. Its protein product is CASSPPDRPPGELFF.

The gene calls are TRBV4-3 and TRBJ1-1; D possibly corresponds to TRBD1 (6 bases). V lost 3 bases and J 6 bases, leaving 17 bases between the germline ends. CDR3 length: 15 amino acids. Germline V gene sequence: CDR1 LGHNA, CDR2 YSLEER. DNA of the CDR3: TGCGCCAGCAGCCAGACATACAGGGTATTAGCTGAAGCTTTCTTT. Translating gives CASSQTYRVLAEAFF.

V gene TRBV20-1 combines with J gene TRBJ1-3, with D unclear. The germline V gene encodes CDR1 DFQATT and CDR2 SNEGSKA (reference sequence). The V gene lost 8 bases and the J gene lost 4 bases, with 9 bases spanning the gap. This CDR3 region has 11 residues. The DNA for the CDR3 is TGCAGTCTCTACTCCGGAAACACCATATATTTT. Its translation: CSLYSGNTIYF.